Shown below are 5 T cell receptor beta chains from a single sample sequenced in a study of blood T cell repertoires in COVID-19. Repertoires were generated with immunoSEQ multiplex PCR, while TCRdb's copy carries only in-frame clones and drops some. The table lists 14,000 or so clones, 75% to 85% of them singletons. Sequencing used peripheral blood. These receptor sequences come from a woman aged 50 to 60 with active or convalescent COVID-19.

The chain recombines TRBV7-8 with TRBJ2-3; maybe TRBD1 (5 bases). This CDR3 has 13 residues. Germline V lookup: CDR1 SGHVS, CDR2 FQNEAQ. V was clipped by 3 bases and J by 4 bases, with 8 bases between them. For the CDR3, the DNA is TGTGCCAGCAGCTTCAGGGTTGCAGATACGCAGTATTTT. This sequence encodes CASSFRVADTQYF.

V gene TRBV27 combines with J gene TRBJ1-6; D is uncertain. V shed 6 bases and J shed 2 bases, with 5 bases lying between them. The CDR3 sequence is 13 residues long. Germline V gene data show CDR1 as MNHEY and CDR2 as SMNVEV (reference sequence). In nucleotides, the CDR3 is TGTGCCAGCAGCAATGCCTATAATTCACCCCTCCACTTT. Translated, it gives CASSNAYNSPLHF.

This clone was detected a few times. The rearrangement links TRBV5-1 to TRBJ2-2; D may be TRBD1 (6 bases). The germline V gene has CDR1 SGHRS and CDR2 YFSETQ. V was clipped by 3 bases and J by 3 bases, with 18 bases between them. The CDR3 covers 17 residues. As DNA, the CDR3 is TGCGCCAGCAGCTGGCAGGTGGGACAAATGGACACCGGGGAGCTGTTTTTT. Protein: CASSWQVGQMDTGELFF.

The CDR3 protein is CASSQSGGSYTQYF. The CDR3 coding sequence is TGTGCCAGCAGCCAAAGCGGGGGGTCTTATACGCAGTATTTT. The chain has TRBV3-1 (or the pseudogene TRBV3-2) and TRBJ2-3, with 9 bases fitting TRBD2. This CDR3 region has 14 residues. Losses at the gene ends were 2 bases for V and 7 bases for J; bases not matched to a gene: 4. The germline V gene has CDR1 LGHDT and CDR2 YNNKEL (reference sequence).

This clone was found once. The chain carries TRBV9 and TRBJ2-7; 10 bases fit TRBD1. The germline gives CDR1 SGDLS, CDR2 YYNGEE. V gave up 4 bases and J gave up 6 bases; unmatched junction bases: 10. The CDR3 spans 15 residues. The CDR3 nucleotides read TGTGCCAGCAGCACCTTAGACAGGGGGCTCGGCGAGCAGTACTTC. Its translation is CASSTLDRGLGEQYF.